A single sample is the source of the 28 T cell receptor beta chains below, sequenced in a study of long-term antiretroviral therapy in people with HIV (dated by TCRdb to about 2022). Sequencing of the TRB variable region was done with the immunoSEQ hsTCRB v3.0 assay at survey level resolution. TCRdb limited this immuneACCESS table to in-frame rearrangements with V and J called. A share of clones is missing; checked studies link under half to unresolved V genes, and the rest is unexplained. The sample contains about 22,000 clones, 84% of them found a single time. In total, the top ten clones hold about a fifth of the sample. The sequencing used unsorted PBMCs, collected 0.1 years before starting antiretroviral therapy. The source of these receptors is a man younger than 30 with HIV.

The chain has TRBV28 and TRBJ2-1; D may match TRBD1 or TRBD2 (6 bases each). Trimming pared 5 bases from V and 2 bases from J, leaving 19 bases between. The CDR3 spans 17 residues. Germline loops: CDR1 MDHEN, CDR2 SYDVKM. CDR3 nucleotides: TGTGCCAGCAGTCCAACCACACGGGGGCCGACCTACAATGAGCAGTTCTTC. It is translated as CASSPTTRGPTYNEQFF.

V and J are TRBV4-3 and TRBJ2-1; 10 nucleotides agree with TRBD2. V was pared by 0 bases and J by 10 bases, with 12 bases of the junction left unmatched. Per the germline V gene, CDR1 is LGHNA and CDR2 is YSLEER. This CDR3 has 17 residues. In DNA, the CDR3 is TGCGCCAGCAGCCAAGATGGGGTAGTAGCGGGAGGTGGCGAGCAGTTCTTC. This codes for CASSQDGVVAGGGEQFF.

The CDR3 loop is CASSDRVGYGYTF. The CDR3 nucleotides read TGTGCCAGCAGTGATAGGGTGGGCTATGGCTACACCTTC. The chain has TRBV2 and TRBJ1-2, with unresolved D. V lost 3 bases, J lost 4 bases, and 9 bases lay in between. CDR1 is SNHLY and CDR2 is FYNNEI in the germline V gene. CDR3 size: 13 residues.

The chain is built from TRBV27 and TRBJ1-5, with 7 bases lining up with TRBD1. The CDR3 contains 15 residues. In germline, CDR1 is MNHEY, CDR2 SMNVEV (reference sequence). V shed 3 bases, J shed 7 bases, and the junction held 9 bases outside the gene matches. As DNA, the CDR3 is TGTGCCAGCAGTTTCGGGGCGACAGGGCTACAGCCCCAGCATTTT. This translates into CASSFGATGLQPQHF.

This rearrangement joins TRBV30 to TRBJ2-1; D not certain. V lost 3 bases, J lost 6 bases, and 9 bases lay in between. Germline CDR1 GTSNPN, CDR2 SVGIG (reference sequence). The CDR3 has 12 amino acids. The CDR3 region is CAWRLRLNEQFF. CDR3 sequence (DNA): TGTGCCTGGAGGCTTCGCCTCAATGAGCAGTTCTTC.

The chain uses TRBV4-3 and TRBJ1-2; 8 nucleotides match TRBD1. J was trimmed by 5 bases and V by 2 bases; bases with no gene match: 1. Germline V gene sequence: CDR1 LGHNA, CDR2 YSLEER. The length of the CDR3 is 13 residues. The CDR3, as DNA: TGCGCCAGCAGCCAACAGGGGGCATATGGCTACACCTTC. Its translation: CASSQQGAYGYTF.

The rearrangement joins TRBV7-3 to TRBJ2-7; D possibly corresponds to TRBD2 (6 bases). CDR1 and CDR2 from the germline V gene are SGHTA and FQGTGA. The length of the CDR3 is 14 residues. The V end lost 6 bases, the J end lost 2 bases, and 14 bases lay between the germline ends. The CDR3 DNA is TGTGCCAGCAGGGCGGGGCTGGGGACCTACGAGCAGTACTTC. The encoded protein is CASRAGLGTYEQYF.

The V gene is TRBV10-1, the J gene TRBJ1-1, with D perhaps matching TRBD1 (5 bases). CDR1 and CDR2 (germline): WNHNN, SYGVQD (reference sequence). The CDR3 is 13 amino acids. V shed 3 bases and J shed 3 bases, with 8 bases lying between them. CDR3 sequence reads: CASSDGGHTEAFF. CDR3 sequence (DNA): TGCGCCAGCAGTGATGGGGGACACACTGAAGCTTTCTTT.

This chain connects TRBV19 to TRBJ1-1, with 8 bases that match TRBD1. This CDR3 has 15 residues. V shed 7 bases and J 1 base; nucleotides not matched to a gene: 8. Per germline, CDR1 LNHDA and CDR2 SQIVND (reference sequence). CDR3 region: CASTITGTGNTEAFF. In DNA, the CDR3 is TGTGCCAGTACCATAACCGGGACAGGGAACACTGAAGCTTTCTTT.

The chain links TRBV6-6 to TRBJ2-5; D gene ambiguous. There are 12 residues in the CDR3. With 0 bases removed from V and 5 bases from J, the gap between germline ends came to 4 bases. The germline V gene has CDR1 MNHNY and CDR2 SVGAGI (reference sequence). DNA of the CDR3: TGTGCCAGCAGTTACTCGGGGGAGACCCAGTACTTC. Protein: CASSYSGETQYF.

This rearrangement joins TRBV9 to TRBJ2-2; TRBD1 might be the D (5 bases). V shed 0 bases and J shed 4 bases, with 10 bases lying between them. Germline CDR1 reads SGDLS; CDR2 reads YYNGEE. This CDR3 is built from 15 residues. CDR3 sequence reads: CASSVVQGGTGELFF. The CDR3 DNA follows: TGTGCCAGCAGCGTAGTTCAGGGCGGCACCGGGGAGCTGTTTTTT.

The chain uses TRBV9 and TRBJ2-1; no clear D gene. The CDR3 is 14 residues long. The germline V and J ends were trimmed by 3 bases and 6 bases, with 13 bases remaining between them. Looked up from germline, CDR1 is SGDLS and CDR2 is YYNGEE. The CDR3 sequence: CASSAASWGNEQFF. CDR3 bases: TGTGCCAGCAGCGCAGCCTCGTGGGGCAATGAGCAGTTCTTC.

The chain joins TRBV4-2 to TRBJ2-7; no firm D call. Germline V gene data show CDR1 as LGHNA and CDR2 as YNFKEQ. The CDR3 consists of 16 residues. V was trimmed by 0 bases and J by 6 bases, leaving 18 bases between them. CDR3 sequence (DNA): TGTGCCAGCAGCCAAGAATGGTCGGAGCCCTCCGGCGAGCAGTACTTC. Its translation is CASSQEWSEPSGEQYF.

This clone was recorded once. The chain carries TRBV18 and TRBJ2-5; D unclear. V was pared by 4 bases and J by 2 bases, with 5 bases between. The CDR3 has 12 amino acids. In germline, CDR1 is KGHSH, CDR2 LQKENI. CDR3 amino acids: CASSRGQETQYF. CDR3 sequence (DNA): TGTGCCAGCTCACGGGGTCAAGAGACCCAGTACTTC.

This clone appeared once. The rearrangement links TRBV19 to TRBJ2-2; D gene unclear. CDR3 length: 15 residues. The germline V gene encodes CDR1 LNHDA and CDR2 SQIVND (reference sequence). The germline V and J ends were trimmed by 5 bases and 6 bases, with 16 bases remaining between them. The CDR3 DNA reads as TGTGCCAGTAGTGGGCTCTTGACACCCCCCGGGGAGCTGTTTTTT. It translates to CASSGLLTPPGELFF.

This chain uses TRBV7-9 with TRBJ1-4; TRBD1 matches 9 bases. Germline CDR1 reads SEHNR; CDR2 reads FQNEAQ (reference sequence). The CDR3 consists of 14 residues. J gave up 10 bases and V 3 bases, and 6 bases lay outside the gene matches. The DNA for the CDR3 is TGTGCCAGCAGCTTGGGACAGGGAGGAGGAAAACTGTTTTTT. It codes for CASSLGQGGGKLFF.

The chain has TRBV30 and TRBJ2-3; 7 nucleotides align to TRBD1. With 2 bases clipped from V and 0 bases from J, the junction kept 8 bases outside the gene matches. Germline assignment: CDR1 GTSNPN and CDR2 SVGIG (reference sequence). This CDR3 contains 16 residues. As DNA, the CDR3 is TGTGCCTGGAGTCTTGGACAGGAGTATAGCACAGATACGCAGTATTTT. As protein: CAWSLGQEYSTDTQYF.

The V and J genes are TRBV27 and TRBJ2-1, with D hard to call. The germline gives CDR1 MNHEY, CDR2 SMNVEV (reference sequence). The V end was cut by 2 bases, the J end by 8 bases, with 13 bases between. The CDR3 consists of 14 residues. CDR3 in DNA: TGTGCCAGCAGTTTAGGGCTAGTTAACCATGAGCAGTTCTTC. This encodes CASSLGLVNHEQFF.

CDR3 coding DNA: TGTGCCAGCAGCCCGGACTGGAATACGCAGTATTTT. Its protein product is CASSPDWNTQYF. V is TRBV5-6 and J is TRBJ2-3, with a weak D call TRBD2 (5 bases). CDR3 size: 12 residues. Trimming cost V 4 bases and J 7 bases, with 10 bases left between them. Germline loops: CDR1 SGHDT, CDR2 YYEEEE.

The chain has TRBV6-5 and TRBJ2-5; D gene ambiguous. Germline V gene data show CDR1 as MNHEY and CDR2 as SVGAGI. V shed 4 bases and J shed 2 bases, with 11 bases lying between them. The CDR3 covers 14 residues. CDR3: CASSSYSLQETQYF. The CDR3, as DNA: TGTGCCAGCAGTTCGTACAGCCTACAAGAGACCCAGTACTTC.

This rearrangement joins TRBV6-5 to TRBJ1-1; D is uncertain. V dropped 7 bases and J dropped 4 bases, with 10 bases sitting between them. This CDR3 contains 12 residues. Germline lookup yields CDR1 MNHEY and CDR2 SVGAGI. The CDR3 loop is CASNRLGTEAFF. The CDR3, as DNA: TGTGCCAGCAATAGGTTGGGCACTGAAGCTTTCTTT.

V is TRBV7-9 and J is TRBJ1-3; D uncertain. CDR3 length: 17 amino acids. Germline V lookup: CDR1 SEHNR, CDR2 FQNEAQ (reference sequence). With 1 base removed from V and 3 bases from J, the gap between germline ends came to 16 bases. The CDR3 loop is CASSLGGAEFFGNTIYF. The DNA for the CDR3 is TGTGCCAGCAGCTTAGGAGGAGCCGAATTCTTTGGAAACACCATATATTTT.

The chain combines TRBV10-3 with TRBJ2-5; D is perhaps TRBD1 (5 bases). Germline CDR1 and CDR2: ENHRY and SYGVKD. The CDR3 runs to 15 residues. V was cut by 0 bases and J by 2 bases, with 10 bases left in between. CDR3 sequence reads: CAISESSAGQETQYF. The CDR3 DNA sequence: TGTGCCATCAGTGAGTCGAGTGCAGGGCAAGAGACCCAGTACTTC.

CDR3 amino acids: CASTLFTNTGELFF. The CDR3 nucleotides are TGTGCCAGCACCCTATTTACGAACACCGGGGAGCTGTTTTTT. The chain has TRBV5-6 and TRBJ2-2; D gene uncertain. V lost 6 bases and J 0 bases, leaving 9 bases between the germline ends. This CDR3 region has 14 residues. CDR1 is SGHDT and CDR2 is YYEEEE in the germline V gene.

The chain carries TRBV5-1 and TRBJ1-2; 9 bases align to TRBD1. Germline-derived CDR1 and CDR2 are SGHRS and YFSETQ. This CDR3 region has 15 residues. J gave up 2 bases and V 4 bases, and 6 bases lay outside the gene matches. CDR3: CASSRGTGMNYGYTF. CDR3 nucleotides: TGCGCCAGCAGCAGAGGGACAGGGATGAACTATGGCTACACCTTC.

The chain carries TRBV5-6 and TRBJ2-3; the match to TRBD2 covers 8 bases. The CDR3 runs to 16 residues. CDR1 SGHDT and CDR2 YYEEEE come from the germline V gene. V lost 3 bases and J lost 7; bases outside the gene matches: 13. The CDR3 region is CASSSKLAEFLHTQYF. The CDR3 DNA is TGTGCCAGCAGCTCCAAACTAGCGGAGTTCCTACATACGCAGTATTTT.

The chain joins TRBV19 to TRBJ2-1, with TRBD2 as a possible D gene (5 bases). CDR1 is LNHDA, CDR2 SQIVND, per germline (reference sequence). V gave up 7 bases and J gave up 7 bases, with 11 bases separating them. This CDR3 spans 12 amino acids. The CDR3 is CASTSSSNEQFF. The CDR3 DNA is TGTGCCAGTACTTCTAGCTCAAATGAGCAGTTCTTC. Variable domain in full (rest from reference TRBV19 and TRBJ2-1): DGGITQSPKYLFRKEGQNVTLSCEQNLNHDAMYWYRQDPGQGLRLIYYSQIVNDFQKGDIAEGYSVSREKKESFPLTVTSAQKNPTAFYLCASTSSSNEQFFGPGTRLTVL.

The V gene is TRBV27, the J gene TRBJ2-2; TRBD1 aligns across 10 bases. The CDR3 has 14 amino acids. The ends lost 6 bases at V and 4 bases at J; junction bases unmatched: 2. CDR1 and CDR2 from the germline V gene are MNHEY and SMNVEV (reference sequence). CDR3 sequence: CASRWTGGTGELFF. The CDR3 DNA follows: TGTGCCAGCAGATGGACAGGGGGCACCGGGGAGCTGTTTTTT.